Each of the 27 T cell receptor beta chains below was sequenced from the same sample in a study of cytomegalovirus exposure and HLA in healthy donors. Vbeta (60) and Jbeta (13) primers were used in the PCR. Generated by immunoSEQ multiplex PCR, the TCRdb table keeps only in-frame clones and is missing some. The top ten hold around 17% of the sample, which has 60,000 to 70,000 clones, 65% to 80% seen once. Sequencing used PBMCs. These receptors were taken from a man aged 40-50 years in good health and CMV-seropositive.

The chain employs TRBV6-5 and TRBJ1-2; tentatively, D is TRBD1 (5 bases). The CDR3 spans 13 residues. The germline V gene has CDR1 MNHEY and CDR2 SVGAGI. The ends were cut back, 4 bases at V and 4 bases at J, with 10 bases in the middle. The CDR3 DNA follows: TGTGCCAGCAGTTTCCAGGGTGCCTATGGCTACACCTTC. It translates to CASSFQGAYGYTF.

This clone turned up a few times. In DNA, the CDR3 is TGTGCCAGCAGCACCTCGGGGAGATTCACAGATACGCAGTATTTT. It translates to CASSTSGRFTDTQYF. The gene calls are TRBV5-8 and TRBJ2-3; a possible D gene is TRBD2 (5 bases). This CDR3 has 15 residues. Trimming took off 4 bases at V and 2 bases at J, with 14 bases between the two ends. CDR1 is SGHTS and CDR2 is YDEGEE in the germline V gene. Combining the CDR3 with reference TRBV5-8 and TRBJ2-3 gives the whole variable domain EAGVTQSPTHLIKTRGQQATLRCSPISGHTSVYWYQQALGLGLQFLLWYDEGEERNRGNFPPRFSGRQFPNYSSELNVNALELEDSALYLCASSTSGRFTDTQYFGPGTRLTVL.

In its sample, this clone was seen a few times. Here the CDR3 reads CASSEGSGGAHEQFF. The CDR3 DNA sequence: TGTGCCAGCAGCGAGGGTAGCGGGGGGGCTCATGAGCAGTTCTTC. The chain joins TRBV25-1 to TRBJ2-1; 11 bases agree with TRBD2. This CDR3 contains 15 residues. Unmatched junction bases numbered 9, after V lost 6 bases and J lost 8 bases. Per germline, CDR1 MGHDK and CDR2 SYGVNS.

The V gene is TRBV5-1, the J gene TRBJ2-3; 7 positions agree with TRBD1. Germline values: CDR1 SGHRS, CDR2 YFSETQ. V lost 5 bases and J lost 4; bases outside the gene matches: 10. CDR3 length: 15 amino acids. The CDR3 nucleotides are TGCGCCAGCAGTTTTACAGGGGATGGGGCAGATACGCAGTATTTT. This translates into CASSFTGDGADTQYF.

The J gene is TRBJ2-4, the V gene TRBV11-2; D is uncertain. This CDR3 region has 16 residues. Looked up from germline, CDR1 is SGHAT and CDR2 is FQNNGV. Deletions cut 1 base from V and 0 bases from J, with 10 bases between. The CDR3 DNA sequence: TGTGCCAGCAGCTTAGTGACATATCTAGCCAAAAACATTCAGTACTTC. Its translation: CASSLVTYLAKNIQYF.

The chain is built from TRBV5-5 and TRBJ1-2; no definite D call. Trimming took off 0 bases at V and 5 bases at J, with 11 bases between the two ends. Per germline, CDR1 SGHKS and CDR2 YYEKEE (reference sequence). This CDR3 is 14 amino acids long. In nucleotides, the CDR3 is TGTGCCAGCAGCTTGGGTCGCGGACTATATGGCTACACCTTC. Amino acids: CASSLGRGLYGYTF.

The chain couples TRBV30 to TRBJ2-1, with D possibly matching TRBD2 (7 bases). Germline assignment: CDR1 GTSNPN and CDR2 SVGIG (reference sequence). This CDR3 spans 15 amino acids. V was trimmed by 4 bases and J by 7 bases, leaving 20 bases between them. The CDR3 DNA is TGTGCCTGGATCTCTTTCGGGGGGCCCCTTAATGAGCAGTTCTTC. Its protein product is CAWISFGGPLNEQFF.

The rearrangement links TRBV7-2 to TRBJ2-7; 7 bases match TRBD2. The germline CDR1 and CDR2 sequences are SGHTA and FQGNSA. J lost 6 bases, V lost 2 bases, and 7 bases had no gene match. This CDR3 is built from 14 residues. In DNA form, the CDR3 reads TGTGCCAGCAGCTTATGGTTTGGCGGGGGCGAGCAGTACTTC. This gives the protein CASSLWFGGGEQYF.

This chain uses TRBV29-1 with TRBJ2-7, with 9 bases identical to TRBD1. This CDR3 has 14 amino acids. Germline values: CDR1 SQVTM, CDR2 ANQGSEA. Trimming cost V 6 bases and J 4 bases; bases outside gene matches: 10. DNA for the CDR3: TGCAGCGTAACTGGACAGGGGAGGGCTTACGAGCAGTACTTC. Translated: CSVTGQGRAYEQYF.

The DNA for the CDR3 is TGTGCCAGCAGCGCGACTAGCGGGAGCGACGGGGCCAACGTCCTGACTTTC. Its translation: CASSATSGSDGANVLTF. This chain connects TRBV5-8 to TRBJ2-6, with 12 bases fitting TRBD2. The J segment lost 4 bases and the V segment lost 4 bases, leaving 6 bases of the junction unmatched. CDR1 is SGHTS, CDR2 YDEGEE, per germline. The CDR3 runs 17 residues.

J is TRBJ2-1 and V is TRBV6-1; 10 bases match TRBD1. CDR1 MNHNS and CDR2 SASEGT come from the germline V gene. This CDR3 has 15 residues. Losses at the gene ends were 7 bases for V and 4 bases for J; bases not matched to a gene: 7. The CDR3 loop reads CASKTGGDYYNEQFF. The CDR3 DNA reads TGTGCCAGCAAGACAGGGGGCGATTATTACAATGAGCAGTTCTTC.

J is TRBJ2-2 and V is TRBV7-3; maybe TRBD2 (7 bases). Germline V gene data show CDR1 as SGHTA and CDR2 as FQGTGA. Trimming stripped 7 bases from V and 7 bases from J, with 16 bases between. CDR3 length: 14 residues. This CDR3 is CASTHRGAGGELFF. CDR3 coding DNA: TGTGCCAGCACCCACCGGGGGGCGGGCGGGGAGCTGTTTTTT. The full variable domain, in which reference TRBV7-3 and TRBJ2-2 provide the parts outside the CDR3, is GAGVSQTPSNKVTEKGKYVELRCDPISGHTALYWYRQSLGQGPEFLIYFQGTGAADDSGLPNDRFFAVRPEGSVSTLKIQRTERGDSAVYLCASTHRGAGGELFFGEGSRLTVL.

Only a few counts were recorded for this clone. The chain carries TRBV7-2 and TRBJ1-3; no clear D gene. Germline CDR1 SGHTA, CDR2 FQGNSA. The CDR3 consists of 16 residues. With 5 bases removed from V and 0 bases from J, the gap between germline ends came to 14 bases. DNA of the CDR3: TGTGCCAGCAGCCCCCGCCGGGTTAGCTCTGGAAACACCATATATTTT. This gives the protein CASSPRRVSSGNTIYF.

The chain is built from TRBV5-4 and TRBJ2-7; D gene unclear. The ends were cut back, 3 bases at V and 0 bases at J, with 7 bases in the middle. CDR3 length equals 13 residues. Germline CDR1 SGHNT, CDR2 YYREEE (reference sequence). The CDR3 DNA follows: TGTGCCAGCAGCTCCAAGAGCTCCTACGAGCAGTACTTC. Protein product: CASSSKSSYEQYF.

V gene TRBV10-3 combines with J gene TRBJ1-5; D may be TRBD1 (5 bases). Germline V gene data show CDR1 as ENHRY and CDR2 as SYGVKD. V lost 10 bases and J lost 3, with 13 bases in between. The CDR3 is made up of 13 amino acids. The DNA for the CDR3 is TGTGCCACCTCGGGGGGACTCAATCAGCCCCAGCATTTT. This sequence encodes CATSGGLNQPQHF.

The chain has TRBV19 and TRBJ2-3, with D perhaps TRBD1 (6 bases). The CDR3 loop spans 19 amino acids. Between the trimmed V and J ends, which lost 4 bases and 0 bases, there was a span of 23 bases. The germline V gene encodes CDR1 LNHDA and CDR2 SQIVND (reference sequence). CDR3 DNA: TGTGCCAGTAGTAAAGGGACACTCCGCGTTGCGGCGAGCACAGATACGCAGTATTTT. Translation gives CASSKGTLRVAASTDTQYF.

For the CDR3, the DNA is TGTGCCAGCAGCCGACAGCAGAGGGGGTACGAGCAGTACTTC. Translation: CASSRQQRGYEQYF. The rearrangement joins TRBV6-5 to TRBJ2-7; maybe TRBD1 (6 bases). CDR1 is MNHEY, CDR2 SVGAGI, per germline. Trimming cost V 6 bases and J 4 bases, with 16 bases left between them. This CDR3 has 14 amino acids.

The rearrangement links TRBV5-1 to TRBJ2-1; 11 positions agree with TRBD2. The germline V gene encodes CDR1 SGHRS and CDR2 YFSETQ. The V and J ends lost 0 bases and 7 bases, in that order; junction bases with no gene match: 3. The CDR3 totals 15 residues. The CDR3 protein is CASSLDLAGGNEQFF. CDR3 DNA sequence: TGCGCCAGCAGCTTGGATCTAGCGGGAGGAAATGAGCAGTTCTTC.

The V and J genes are TRBV5-1 and TRBJ2-3; TRBD2 aligns across 10 bases. Germline values: CDR1 SGHRS, CDR2 YFSETQ. The CDR3 length is 16 residues. Trimming took 1 base from V and 2 from J; bases not matched to a gene: 4. The CDR3 coding sequence is TGCGCCAGCAGCTTGAGGACTAGCGGATCCACAGATACGCAGTATTTT. This encodes CASSLRTSGSTDTQYF.

This chain joins TRBV9 and TRBJ2-2; 7 bases agree with TRBD1. From germline, CDR1 is SGDLS and CDR2 YYNGEE. Germline trimming cut 3 bases from V and 2 bases from J; bases unmatched to any gene: 7. This CDR3 spans 16 amino acids. Here the CDR3 DNA reads TGTGCCAGCAGCGGACTGACAGGGTTCAACACCGGGGAGCTGTTTTTT. Translation: CASSGLTGFNTGELFF.

Worth noting for this clone: A junction end diverges from the germline sequence, so it may reflect a read error. The chain uses TRBV11-2 and TRBJ2-7; D not certain. This CDR3 spans 12 amino acids. The germline CDR1 and CDR2 sequences are SGHAT and FQNNGV. CDR3 DNA sequence: TGTGCCAGCAGCTCACTCTCCCACGAGCAGTACTTC. Its translation is CASSSLSHEQYF.

This clone is a singleton in its sample. The rearrangement links TRBV28 to TRBJ2-7; no definite D call. The germline V gene has CDR1 MDHEN and CDR2 SYDVKM. The CDR3 sequence is 14 residues long. V was cut by 7 bases and J by 2 bases, with 15 bases left in between. This chain's CDR3 is CASNGRHPTYEQYF. The CDR3 DNA sequence: TGTGCCAGCAACGGTCGCCATCCGACCTACGAGCAGTACTTC. Based on the CDR3 plus reference TRBV28 and TRBJ2-7, the full variable domain is DVKVTQSSRYLVKRTGEKVFLECVQDMDHENMFWYRQDPGLGLRLIYFSYDVKMKEKGDIPEGYSVSREKKERFSLILESASTNQTSMYLCASNGRHPTYEQYFGPGTRLTVT.

The chain combines TRBV29-1 with TRBJ1-2; no reliable D call. Germline V gene sequence: CDR1 SQVTM, CDR2 ANQGSEA. CDR3 length equals 13 residues. V shed 7 bases and J shed 2 bases, with 14 bases lying between them. Here the CDR3 DNA reads TGCAGCGCGCAGCGGGGAGGAAACTATGGCTACACCTTC. This gives the protein CSAQRGGNYGYTF.

A note on this clone: The junction shows a germline mismatch at one end, possibly a read error. This chain uses TRBV7-9 with TRBJ2-7; 9 bases map to TRBD1. Germline CDR1 reads SEHNR; CDR2 reads FQNEAQ (reference sequence). There are 15 residues in the CDR3. CDR3 residues: CSSSRAGTGHHEQYF. The CDR3 nucleotides read TGTTCCAGCAGCCGGGCCGGGACAGGGCACCACGAGCAGTACTTC.

The chain has TRBV9 and TRBJ2-7, with TRBD2 matching 9 bases. Germline CDR1 is SGDLS and CDR2 is YYNGEE. V lost 0 bases to trimming and J lost 3 bases; unmatched junction nucleotides: 4. This CDR3 comprises 15 residues. CDR3 in amino acids: CASSVGPSGIYEQYF. The CDR3 bases are TGTGCCAGCAGCGTAGGCCCTAGCGGGATCTACGAGCAGTACTTC. Drawing the rest from reference TRBV9 and TRBJ2-7, the complete variable domain is DSGVTQTPKHLITATGQRVTLRCSPRSGDLSVYWYQQSLDQGLQFLIQYYNGEERAKGNILERFSAQQFPDLHSELNLSSLELGDSALYFCASSVGPSGIYEQYFGPGTRLTVT.

This chain uses TRBV2 with TRBJ2-7, with D possibly TRBD2 on 6 matching bases. Trimming took 4 bases from V and 0 from J, leaving 10 bases between them. Germline values: CDR1 SNHLY, CDR2 FYNNEI. This CDR3 region has 14 residues. CDR3 coding DNA: TGTGCCAGCAGTGCGGCGGGGAGCTCCTACGAGCAGTACTTC. As protein: CASSAAGSSYEQYF.

The chain has TRBV4-1 and TRBJ2-2, with 7 bases aligning to TRBD2. Germline values: CDR1 MGHRA, CDR2 YSYEKL. The CDR3 has 15 amino acids. Losses at the gene ends were 4 bases for V and 1 base for J; bases not matched to a gene: 3. The DNA for the CDR3 is TGCGCCAGCAGCCGGGAGGGCGTGAACACCGGGGAGCTGTTTTTT. Protein product: CASSREGVNTGELFF.